The table lists the clone carrying this T cell receptor (beta chain) with many counts. V lost 1 base, J lost 4 bases, and 12 bases stayed unmatched. This CDR3 has 18 amino acids. CDR1 and CDR2 from the germline V gene are SGHTA and FQGNSA. This specimen belongs to a study of T cells in Graves' hyperthyroidism and ophthalmopathy. From RNA transcripts, TCR beta CDR3 regions were amplified. Using the HTBI primer set, a first-round RT-PCR was run on the TCR CDR3. TCRdb re-called the multiplex PCR reads through MiXCR, storing one row per CDR3 protein. The sample holds approximately 25,000 distinct CDR3 sequences, over 35% seen once.

This chain uses TRBV7-2 with TRBJ2-2; 7 nucleotides line up with TRBD2. The sequence was collected from a woman in her 30s with Graves' hyperthyroidism. Material: blood. CDR3 coding DNA: TGTGCCAGCAGCTTAGGGGAAGGGTTAAAGCGGGGCACCGGGGAGCTGTTTTTT. It encodes CASSLGEGLKRGTGELFF.